Listed here are 4 T cell receptor beta chains from one sample, sequenced in a study of beta chain features in type 1 diabetes. General study results and limits: All four CD4+ subsets from Type 1 diabetes patients carried moderately but significantly shorter TCRB CDR3s.

Since all of the isolated RNA was reverse transcribed, expressed TCRB transcripts were what got sequenced. The method was immunoSEQ multiplex PCR; TCRdb's version includes in-frame clones alone and lacks a portion of them. Of more than 300,000 clones listed, roughly 8.8% are singletons. Their antigens are not known. Sequenced material: central memory CD4+ T cells from blood. All receptors derive from a man between 25 and 39 years old with type 1 diabetes.

V and J are TRBV19 and TRBJ1-6; D is unclear. Trimming stripped 5 bases from V and 9 bases from J, with 8 bases between. The CDR3 is made up of 12 amino acids. CDR1 and CDR2 from the germline V gene are LNHDA and SQIVND (reference sequence). The DNA for the CDR3 is TGTGCCAGTAGTGGCCAACGTTCACCCCTCCACTTT. Amino acids: CASSGQRSPLHF.

The V and J genes are TRBV7-9 and TRBJ2-5; TRBD2 aligns across 14 bases. Trimming removed 5 bases from V and 5 bases from J; junction bases left unmatched: 7. CDR3 size: 16 residues. Germline CDR1 is SEHNR and CDR2 is FQNEAQ (reference sequence). Here the CDR3 DNA reads TGTGCCAGCAGCCCGAGACTAGCGGGGGGGATGGAGACCCAGTACTTC. Encoded protein: CASSPRLAGGMETQYF.

At least ten counts were recorded for this clone. This chain uses TRBV4-3 with TRBJ1-5, with D perhaps matching TRBD1 (5 bases). Germline CDR1 is LGHNA and CDR2 is YSLEER. V was trimmed by 1 base and J by 6 bases, leaving 10 bases between them. This CDR3 is built from 14 residues. The DNA of the CDR3 is TGCGCCAGCAGCCAAGTTCAGGGCGGTCAGCCCCAGCATTTT. Translation: CASSQVQGGQPQHF.

This clone was counted a few times. This chain joins TRBV7-6 and TRBJ2-2, with 11 nucleotides matching TRBD1. Trimming took 1 base from V and 4 from J; bases not matched to a gene: 2. Germline CDR1 is SGHVS and CDR2 is FNYEAQ. This CDR3 region has 16 residues. The CDR3: CASSLDGTGGTGELFF. CDR3 bases: TGTGCCAGCAGCTTAGATGGGACAGGGGGCACCGGGGAGCTGTTTTTT.